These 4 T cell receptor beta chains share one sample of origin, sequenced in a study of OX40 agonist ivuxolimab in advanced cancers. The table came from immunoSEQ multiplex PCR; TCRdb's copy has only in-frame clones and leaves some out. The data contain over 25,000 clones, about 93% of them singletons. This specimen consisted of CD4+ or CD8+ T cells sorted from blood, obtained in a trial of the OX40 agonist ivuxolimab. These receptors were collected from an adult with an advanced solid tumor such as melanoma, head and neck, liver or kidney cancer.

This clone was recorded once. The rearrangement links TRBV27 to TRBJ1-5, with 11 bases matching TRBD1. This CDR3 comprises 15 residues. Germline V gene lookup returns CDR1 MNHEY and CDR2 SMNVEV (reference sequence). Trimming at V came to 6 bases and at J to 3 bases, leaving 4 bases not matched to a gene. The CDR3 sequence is CASSLGQGVNQPQHF. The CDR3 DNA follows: TGTGCCAGCAGCTTGGGACAGGGGGTCAATCAGCCCCAGCATTTT.

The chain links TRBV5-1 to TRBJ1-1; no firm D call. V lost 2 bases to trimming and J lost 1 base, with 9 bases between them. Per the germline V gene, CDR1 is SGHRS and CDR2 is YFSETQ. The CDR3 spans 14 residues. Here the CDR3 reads CASSFDLTNTEAFF. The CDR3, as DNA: TGCGCCAGCAGCTTCGACCTAACGAACACTGAAGCTTTCTTT.

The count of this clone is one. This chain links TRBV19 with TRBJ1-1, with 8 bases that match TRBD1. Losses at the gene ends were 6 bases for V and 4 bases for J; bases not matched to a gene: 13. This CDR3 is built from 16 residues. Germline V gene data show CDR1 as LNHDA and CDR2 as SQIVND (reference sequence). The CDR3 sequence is CASSDRGAGLSTEAFF. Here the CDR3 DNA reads TGTGCCAGTAGCGACAGGGGCGCAGGGCTGAGCACTGAAGCTTTCTTT.

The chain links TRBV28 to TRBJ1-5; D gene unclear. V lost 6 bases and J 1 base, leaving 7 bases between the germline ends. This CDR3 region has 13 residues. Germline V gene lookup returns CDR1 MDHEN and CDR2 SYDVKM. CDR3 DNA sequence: TGTGCCAGCAGAGTAGGGAGCAATCAGCCCCAGCATTTT. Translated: CASRVGSNQPQHF.